The next 9 T cell receptor beta chains were all read from a single sample in a study of cytotoxic CD8 clonotypes in ibrutinib-treated CLL. The table came from immunoSEQ multiplex PCR; TCRdb's copy has only in-frame clones and leaves some out. The table shows approximately 190,000 clones, with roughly 73% occurring only once. The specimen was PBMCs, collected after 12 months of ibrutinib treatment. These receptors were taken from a human donor with chronic lymphocytic leukemia.

The CDR3 bases are TGCGCCAGCTGCCGGGTCTACAATGAAAAACTGTTTTTT. Residues: CASCRVYNEKLFF. This chain links TRBV23-1 with TRBJ1-4, with no clear D. TRBV23-1 is filed as an ORF, its function uncertain. Trimming cost V 8 bases and J 5 bases, with 12 bases left between them. CDR3 length equals 13 residues.

This clone came up once. The V gene is TRBV6-5, the J gene TRBJ2-7; 7 bases are a match to TRBD2. Germline CDR1 and CDR2: MNHEY and SVGAGI. The CDR3 consists of 15 residues. V lost 2 bases and J lost 2; bases outside the gene matches: 6. This CDR3 reads CASSYEWTRTYEQYF. Here the CDR3 DNA reads TGTGCCAGCAGTTACGAGTGGACTAGAACCTACGAGCAGTACTTC.

A word on this clone: It is likely a read error, because the conserved phenylalanine at the end of the CDR3 is missing. The DNA is left out, because the CDR3 cannot be placed on it with certainty; the CDR3 is given as TCRdb lists it. The chain carries TRBV6-1 and TRBJ2-4; the listed D gene, TRBD2, was not tested against the DNA. The CDR3 is 10 amino acids in total, end residues counted. CDR1 is MNHNS, CDR2 SASEGT, per germline. The CDR3 spells CASSEVRTPR.

This sequence joins TRBV19 and TRBJ2-1; D call uncertain. Trimming stripped 1 base from V and 0 bases from J, with 10 bases between. Per germline, CDR1 LNHDA and CDR2 SQIVND (reference sequence). The length of the CDR3 is 16 residues. The CDR3 loop is CASSIVGLSSYNEQFF. In DNA, the CDR3 is TGTGCCAGTAGTATAGTCGGGCTGTCCTCCTACAATGAGCAGTTCTTC. The full variable domain, rest sourced from reference TRBV19 and TRBJ2-1, is DGGITQSPKYLFRKEGQNVTLSCEQNLNHDAMYWYRQDPGQGLRLIYYSQIVNDFQKGDIAEGYSVSREKKESFPLTVTSAQKNPTAFYLCASSIVGLSSYNEQFFGPGTRLTVL.

This sequence joins TRBV4-1 and TRBJ2-7; D call uncertain. V was cut by 4 bases and J by 2 bases, with 15 bases left in between. This CDR3 has 15 residues. Germline V lookup: CDR1 MGHRA, CDR2 YSYEKL. The CDR3 here is CASSRNMAATYEQYF. The CDR3 DNA reads TGCGCCAGCAGCCGAAATATGGCAGCTACCTACGAGCAGTACTTC.

CDR3 DNA: TGTGCCAGTAGAACAGGACTAGGCTCAGATACGCAGTATTTT. This encodes CASRTGLGSDTQYF. The chain employs TRBV19 and TRBJ2-3, with 7 bases lining up with TRBD2. The CDR3 length is 14 residues. V lost 6 bases to trimming and J lost 4 bases; unmatched junction nucleotides: 7. The V gene's germline CDR1 is LNHDA and CDR2 SQIVND (reference sequence).

CDR3 DNA sequence: TGCGCCAGCAGCCGTCGAGGGGAGTACGGAGATACGCAGTATTTT. Its translation: CASSRRGEYGDTQYF. The chain couples TRBV4-1 to TRBJ2-3, with D perhaps TRBD1 or TRBD2 (5 bases each). The V end lost 4 bases, the J end lost 5 bases, and 16 bases lay between the germline ends. Germline CDR1 MGHRA, CDR2 YSYEKL. CDR3 length: 15 residues.

V and J are TRBV21-1 and TRBJ1-1. TRBV21-1 is tagged as a pseudogene. The CDR3 consists of 13 residues. As DNA, the CDR3 is TGTGCCAGCAGCAAACCCCCCGGTCCTGAAGCTTTCTTT. Translated, it gives CASSKPPGPEAFF.

CDR3 in amino acids: CASASGQVAEKLFF. CDR3 DNA: TGTGCCAGCGCCAGTGGGCAGGTGGCTGAAAAACTGTTTTTT. The chain links TRBV6-1 to TRBJ1-4, with unresolved D. With 8 bases removed from V and 7 bases from J, the gap between germline ends came to 17 bases. Looked up from germline, CDR1 is MNHNS and CDR2 is SASEGT. The CDR3 consists of 14 residues.